A selection of T cell receptor beta chains follows, all from one sample in a study of blood T cell repertoires in COVID-19. The table came from immunoSEQ multiplex PCR; TCRdb's copy has only in-frame clones and leaves some out. The table lists about 400,000 clones, around 90% of them singletons, with roughly 2% in the top ten. Sequencing was performed on PBMCs or T cells enriched from blood (not recorded which). The receptors shown here come from a woman aged 40 to 55 with acute COVID-19. Both conserved end residues are part of each CDR3. A D gene is named only where the DNA matches it firmly. Expanded clones get a size class; other rows say once, few or many, or leave the size out.

j_call: TRBJ1-1
d_call: NA
clone_size: NA
v_call: TRBV6-1
cdr3_aa: CASSEGLVNTEAFF
cdr3_nt: TGTGCCAGCAGTGAAGGGCTGGTAAACACTGAAGCTTTCTTT

j_call: TRBJ1-5
d_call: TRBD1
clone_size: NA
v_call: TRBV30
cdr3_aa: CAWTSGQGVDQPQHF
cdr3_nt: TGTGCCTGGACCTCGGGACAGGGAGTCGATCAGCCCCAGCATTTT

j_call: TRBJ1-4
d_call: NA
clone_size: few
v_call: TRBV11-2
cdr3_aa: CASSLGLDKEKLFF
cdr3_nt: TGTGCCAGCAGCTTAGGTCTGGACAAAGAAAAACTGTTTTTT

j_call: TRBJ1-1
d_call: TRBD1
clone_size: NA
v_call: TRBV12-5
cdr3_aa: CASGLVLDRRNTEAFF
cdr3_nt: TGTGCTAGTGGTTTGGTATTGGACAGGAGGAACACTGAAGCTTTCTTT

j_call: TRBJ1-2
d_call: NA
clone_size: NA
v_call: TRBV7-8
cdr3_aa: CASSLVTGISYGYTF
cdr3_nt: TGTGCCAGCAGCTTAGTTACAGGGATCTCCTATGGCTACACCTTC

j_call: TRBJ1-5
d_call: TRBD1
clone_size: NA
v_call: TRBV12-3/TRBV12-4
cdr3_aa: CASSQGAYQPQHF
cdr3_nt: TGTGCCAGCAGTCAGGGGGCTTATCAGCCCCAGCATTTT

j_call: TRBJ2-1
d_call: NA
clone_size: NA
v_call: TRBV15
cdr3_aa: CATSKGPRGNEQFF
cdr3_nt: TGTGCCACCAGCAAAGGGCCTCGGGGCAATGAGCAGTTCTTC

j_call: TRBJ2-1
d_call: NA
clone_size: NA
v_call: TRBV5-1
cdr3_aa: CASSLAVRPYNEQFF
cdr3_nt: TGCGCCAGCAGCTTGGCAGTGAGGCCCTACAATGAGCAGTTCTTC

j_call: TRBJ1-2
d_call: TRBD1
clone_size: NA
v_call: TRBV27
cdr3_aa: CASSLNRGNRGYTF
cdr3_nt: TGTGCCAGCAGTTTGAACAGGGGGAATAGGGGCTACACCTTC

j_call: TRBJ2-5
d_call: TRBD2
clone_size: NA
v_call: TRBV11-2
cdr3_aa: CASSGLDLAGRETQYF
cdr3_nt: TGTGCCAGCAGCGGGTTGGACCTAGCGGGGCGCGAGACCCAGTACTTC

j_call: TRBJ2-7
d_call: NA
clone_size: NA
v_call: TRBV7-9
cdr3_aa: CASSLAGGSSYEQYF
cdr3_nt: TGTGCCAGCAGCTTAGCCGGCGGGTCGTCCTACGAGCAGTACTTC

j_call: TRBJ1-6
d_call: NA
clone_size: once
v_call: TRBV6-1
cdr3_aa: CASSDWRNSPLHF
cdr3_nt: TGTGCCAGCAGTGATTGGAGAAATTCACCCCTCCACTTT

j_call: TRBJ1-1
d_call: TRBD1
clone_size: NA
v_call: TRBV27
cdr3_aa: CASSLGTGGEAFF
cdr3_nt: TGTGCCAGCAGTTTAGGGACAGGGGGCGAAGCTTTCTTT

j_call: TRBJ2-7
d_call: NA
clone_size: NA
v_call: TRBV15
cdr3_aa: CATSPNAVGLSYEQYF
cdr3_nt: TGTGCCACCAGTCCTAATGCCGTCGGACTGTCCTACGAGCAGTACTTC

j_call: TRBJ1-6
d_call: NA
clone_size: NA
v_call: TRBV28
cdr3_aa: CASTQPGGQRNSPLHF
cdr3_nt: TGTGCCAGCACCCAGCCCGGGGGGCAGAGAAATTCACCCCTCCACTTT

j_call: TRBJ2-7
d_call: TRBD1
clone_size: few
v_call: TRBV2
cdr3_aa: CASSERTGTGGLQQYF
cdr3_nt: TGTGCCAGCAGCGAGAGAACCGGGACAGGGGGCTTGCAGCAGTACTTC

j_call: TRBJ2-3
d_call: TRBD1
clone_size: once
v_call: TRBV7-9
cdr3_aa: CASSYGTGGRDTQYF
cdr3_nt: TGTGCCAGCAGCTATGGGACAGGAGGCAGAGATACGCAGTATTTT

j_call: TRBJ2-3
d_call: NA
clone_size: NA
v_call: TRBV11-3
cdr3_aa: CASSLADGGASDTQYF
cdr3_nt: TGTGCCAGCAGCCTCGCGGATGGGGGGGCATCAGATACGCAGTATTTT

j_call: TRBJ2-1
d_call: TRBD2
clone_size: NA
v_call: TRBV7-9
cdr3_aa: CASSLDPAGGPWYFF
cdr3_nt: TGTGCCAGCAGCTTAGACCCAGCGGGGGGGCCGTGGTATTTCTTC

j_call: TRBJ1-2
d_call: NA
clone_size: NA
v_call: TRBV12-3/TRBV12-4
cdr3_aa: CASSILVSYGYTF
cdr3_nt: TGTGCCAGCAGCATCCTAGTTAGTTATGGCTACACCTTC

j_call: TRBJ1-1
d_call: NA
clone_size: NA
v_call: TRBV4-1
cdr3_aa: CASSQAGMGTEAFF
cdr3_nt: TGCGCCAGCAGCCAAGCGGGTATGGGCACTGAAGCTTTCTTT

j_call: TRBJ2-5
d_call: TRBD1
clone_size: NA
v_call: TRBV5-1
cdr3_aa: CASSHTGGRETQYF
cdr3_nt: TGCGCCAGCAGCCATACAGGGGGACGGGAGACCCAGTACTTC

j_call: TRBJ2-7
d_call: TRBD2
clone_size: NA
v_call: TRBV7-9
cdr3_aa: CASSLLAGANYEQYF
cdr3_nt: TGTGCCAGCAGCTTACTAGCGGGGGCCAACTACGAGCAGTACTTC

j_call: TRBJ2-5
d_call: TRBD2
clone_size: NA
v_call: TRBV15
cdr3_aa: CATSRGREGRETQYF
cdr3_nt: TGTGCCACCAGCAGAGGCAGGGAGGGGAGGGAGACCCAGTACTTC

j_call: TRBJ1-4
d_call: NA
clone_size: NA
v_call: TRBV5-5
cdr3_aa: CASSLDWRDEKLFF
cdr3_nt: TGTGCCAGCAGCTTGGACTGGAGGGATGAAAAACTGTTTTTT

j_call: TRBJ2-1
d_call: NA
clone_size: NA
v_call: TRBV2
cdr3_aa: CASSEGGGLFRNEQFF
cdr3_nt: TGTGCCAGCAGTGAAGGGGGAGGTCTGTTTCGCAATGAGCAGTTCTTC

j_call: TRBJ1-2
d_call: TRBD1
clone_size: NA
v_call: TRBV20-1
cdr3_aa: CSADYRGGYTF
cdr3_nt: TGCAGTGCTGATTACAGGGGCGGCTACACCTTC

j_call: TRBJ1-1
d_call: NA
clone_size: few
v_call: TRBV19
cdr3_aa: CASIVFLVMNTEAFF
cdr3_nt: TGTGCCAGTATTGTCTTTCTAGTTATGAACACTGAAGCTTTCTTT

j_call: TRBJ1-2
d_call: NA
clone_size: NA
v_call: TRBV10-3
cdr3_aa: CAIFRSHDPNYGYTF
cdr3_nt: TGTGCCATCTTCAGATCACACGATCCTAACTATGGCTACACCTTC

j_call: TRBJ1-1
d_call: NA
clone_size: few
v_call: TRBV28
cdr3_aa: CASSSSSQGGTEAFF
cdr3_nt: TGTGCCAGCAGTTCATCGAGCCAGGGAGGAACTGAAGCTTTCTTT

j_call: TRBJ2-5
d_call: TRBD2
clone_size: NA
v_call: TRBV4-2
cdr3_aa: CASSRASVSGGSSETQYF
cdr3_nt: TGTGCCAGCAGCCGGGCGTCGGTTAGCGGGGGGTCTTCAGAGACCCAGTACTTC

j_call: TRBJ2-4
d_call: TRBD1
clone_size: NA
v_call: TRBV6-5
cdr3_aa: CASQDRVENIQYF
cdr3_nt: TGTGCCAGCCAGGACAGGGTTGAAAACATTCAGTACTTC

j_call: TRBJ2-7
d_call: TRBD2
clone_size: once
v_call: TRBV2
cdr3_aa: CASSAGLAGEQYF
cdr3_nt: TGTGCCAGCAGTGCAGGACTAGCGGGCGAGCAGTACTTC

j_call: TRBJ1-5
d_call: NA
clone_size: once
v_call: TRBV6-5
cdr3_aa: CATKQGESNQPQHF
cdr3_nt: TGTGCCACTAAACAGGGAGAGAGCAATCAGCCCCAGCATTTT

j_call: TRBJ1-2
d_call: TRBD1
clone_size: NA
v_call: TRBV6-5
cdr3_aa: CASSYTRDRRYGYTF
cdr3_nt: TGTGCCAGCAGTTACACCCGGGACAGGCGGTATGGCTACACCTTC

j_call: TRBJ1-4
d_call: NA
clone_size: NA
v_call: TRBV5-4
cdr3_aa: CASRNRENEKLFF
cdr3_nt: TGTGCCAGCCGTAACAGAGAAAATGAAAAACTGTTTTTT

j_call: TRBJ1-5
d_call: NA
clone_size: NA
v_call: TRBV2
cdr3_aa: CASSTSLGGEQPQHF
cdr3_nt: TGTGCCAGCAGTACCTCATTGGGGGGGGAGCAGCCCCAGCATTTT

j_call: TRBJ1-5
d_call: NA
clone_size: NA
v_call: TRBV5-1
cdr3_aa: CASSLVQGGQPQHF
cdr3_nt: TGCGCCAGCAGCTTGGTTCAGGGAGGTCAGCCCCAGCATTTT

j_call: TRBJ1-2
d_call: TRBD1
clone_size: NA
v_call: TRBV3-1/TRBV3-2
cdr3_aa: CASSQVTGGGSYGYTF
cdr3_nt: TGTGCCAGCAGCCAAGTGACAGGGGGTGGATCCTATGGCTACACCTTC

j_call: TRBJ2-2
d_call: NA
clone_size: NA
v_call: TRBV25-1
cdr3_aa: CASSPGYPNTGELFF
cdr3_nt: TGTGCCAGCAGCCCGGGTTACCCCAACACCGGGGAGCTGTTTTTT

j_call: TRBJ2-3
d_call: TRBD2
clone_size: once
v_call: TRBV30
cdr3_aa: CASSGGPNTQYF
cdr3_nt: TGTGCCTCTAGCGGGGGGCCGAATACGCAGTATTTT

j_call: TRBJ1-1
d_call: NA
clone_size: NA
v_call: TRBV19
cdr3_aa: CASSIRGASEAFF
cdr3_nt: TGTGCCAGTAGTATCCGCGGGGCCTCGGAAGCTTTCTTT

j_call: TRBJ1-1
d_call: NA
clone_size: NA
v_call: TRBV6-5
cdr3_aa: CASSYSQGTEAFF
cdr3_nt: TGTGCCAGCAGTTACTCACAGGGAACTGAAGCTTTCTTT

j_call: TRBJ2-3
d_call: NA
clone_size: NA
v_call: TRBV6-5
cdr3_aa: CASSYRDSGDTQYF
cdr3_nt: TGTGCCAGCAGTTATAGGGACTCGGGAGATACGCAGTATTTT

j_call: TRBJ2-5
d_call: NA
clone_size: NA
v_call: TRBV7-6
cdr3_aa: CASSVQETQYF
cdr3_nt: TGTGCCAGCAGCGTACAAGAGACCCAGTACTTC

j_call: TRBJ2-1
d_call: TRBD1
clone_size: NA
v_call: TRBV5-1
cdr3_aa: CASSTGTDYNEQFF
cdr3_nt: TGCGCCAGCAGCACCGGGACAGACTACAATGAGCAGTTCTTC

j_call: TRBJ2-7
d_call: TRBD2
clone_size: NA
v_call: TRBV5-1
cdr3_aa: CASSTSGEIYEQYF
cdr3_nt: TGCGCCAGCAGCACTAGCGGGGAGATCTACGAGCAGTACTTC

j_call: TRBJ2-5
d_call: NA
clone_size: NA
v_call: TRBV2
cdr3_aa: CASTRRDQETQYF
cdr3_nt: TGTGCCAGCACCCGCAGGGATCAAGAGACCCAGTACTTC

j_call: TRBJ1-2
d_call: NA
clone_size: NA
v_call: TRBV24-1
cdr3_aa: CATGVGGGYTF
cdr3_nt: TGTGCCACCGGTGTAGGAGGAGGCTACACCTTC

j_call: TRBJ2-1
d_call: NA
clone_size: NA
v_call: TRBV7-6
cdr3_aa: CASSLAEARGYNEQFF
cdr3_nt: TGTGCCAGCAGCTTAGCAGAGGCAAGAGGGTACAATGAGCAGTTCTTC

j_call: TRBJ2-6
d_call: TRBD1
clone_size: NA
v_call: TRBV5-4
cdr3_aa: CASSSGGQGAPGANVLTF
cdr3_nt: TGTGCCAGCAGCTCAGGGGGACAGGGGGCCCCTGGGGCCAACGTCCTGACTTTC

j_call: TRBJ1-5
d_call: NA
clone_size: NA
v_call: TRBV19
cdr3_aa: CASSIIGFYNNQPQHF
cdr3_nt: TGTGCCAGTAGTATAATCGGGTTCTATAACAATCAGCCCCAGCATTTT

j_call: TRBJ2-5
d_call: NA
clone_size: NA
v_call: TRBV7-9
cdr3_aa: CASSLAGARGRETQYF
cdr3_nt: TGTGCCAGCAGCTTAGCGGGTGCCAGGGGCAGGGAGACCCAGTACTTC